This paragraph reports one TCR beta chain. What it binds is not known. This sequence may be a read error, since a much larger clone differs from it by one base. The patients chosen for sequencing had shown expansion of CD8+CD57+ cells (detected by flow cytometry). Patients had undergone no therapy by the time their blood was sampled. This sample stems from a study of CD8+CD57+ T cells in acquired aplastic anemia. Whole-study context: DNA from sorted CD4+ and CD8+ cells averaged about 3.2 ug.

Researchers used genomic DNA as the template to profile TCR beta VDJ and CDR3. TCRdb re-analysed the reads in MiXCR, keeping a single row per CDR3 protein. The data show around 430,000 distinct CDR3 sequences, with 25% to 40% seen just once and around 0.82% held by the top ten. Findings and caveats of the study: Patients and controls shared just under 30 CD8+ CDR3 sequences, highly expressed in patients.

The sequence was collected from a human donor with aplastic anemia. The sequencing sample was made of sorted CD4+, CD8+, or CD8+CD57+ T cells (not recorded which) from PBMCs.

CDR3 protein: CSASPWQGGETQYF. For the CDR3, the DNA is TGCAGTGCTAGTCCCTGGCAGGGGGGTGAGACCCAGTACTTC. The chain has TRBV20-1 and TRBJ2-5; D may be TRBD1 (7 bases). Trimming left V 3 bases short and J 5 bases short, with 16 bases between. The CDR3 sequence is 14 residues long. The V gene's germline CDR1 is DFQATT and CDR2 SNEGSKA (reference sequence).